Here is one T cell receptor beta chain with its context. Its antigen remains unknown. The entry originates in a study of T cells in localized non-small cell lung cancer. Clones were read by immunoSEQ multiplex PCR, and TCRdb kept only the in-frame ones, dropping some. The sample lists approximately 88,000 clones; roughly 88% were seen once. V shed 2 bases and J shed 0 bases, with 8 bases lying between them. The germline CDR1 and CDR2 sequences are SGHRS and YFSETQ. The CDR3 totals 15 residues. Study results and limitations: Those with higher blood T cell density had longer overall survival. In adjacent lung appeared a median 57 of the top 100 tumor clones. Among the tissues sampled, uninvolved adjacent lung had the highest T cell clonality, above tumor. A single tumor region was sequenced, leaving heterogeneity possible.

This TCR was recovered from a woman aged 35-70 years with stage II squamous cell lung carcinoma. The sample consisted of PBMCs, taken before any cancer treatment. The chain has TRBV5-1 and TRBJ1-4; D ambiguous. The CDR3 region has the DNA TGCGCCAGCAGCTTACGTGGAACAACTAATGAAAAACTGTTTTTT. This gives the protein CASSLRGTTNEKLFF.